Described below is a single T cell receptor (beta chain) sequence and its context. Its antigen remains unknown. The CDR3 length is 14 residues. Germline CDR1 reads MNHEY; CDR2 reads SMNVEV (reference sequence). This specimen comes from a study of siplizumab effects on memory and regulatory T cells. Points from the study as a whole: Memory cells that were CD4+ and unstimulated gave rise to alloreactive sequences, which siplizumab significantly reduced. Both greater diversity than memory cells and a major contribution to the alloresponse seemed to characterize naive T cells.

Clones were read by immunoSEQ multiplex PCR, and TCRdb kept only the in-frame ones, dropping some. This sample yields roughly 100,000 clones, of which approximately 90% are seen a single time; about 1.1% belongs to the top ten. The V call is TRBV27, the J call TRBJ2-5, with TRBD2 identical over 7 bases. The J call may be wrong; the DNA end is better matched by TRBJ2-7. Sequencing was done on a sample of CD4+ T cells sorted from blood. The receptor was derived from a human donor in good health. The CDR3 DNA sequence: TGTGCCAGCAGTTTTGGGCGGGAGCCCTACGAGCAGTACTTC. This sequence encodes CASSFGREPYEQYF.